This T cell receptor beta chain was captured by sequencing in a study of blood T cell repertoires in COVID-19. For the study at large: The United States, Italy and Spain provided the acute and convalescent COVID-19 samples. T cells, B-cell-depleted T cells, or PBMCs supplied cDNA or gDNA.

Study processing details: How many nucleated cells were present was estimated from reference gene primer amplification. TCRdb's table, derived via immunoSEQ multiplex PCR, lists solely in-frame clones and lacks some. The D gene and trimming were derived from the DNA, and the V and J assignments and clone size from that table. This sample has 100,000 to 150,000 clones, with around nine tenths found just once. Trimming took off 0 bases at V and 7 bases at J, with 4 bases between the two ends. The CDR3 is 12 residues long. The germline V gene encodes CDR1 SGHNT and CDR2 YYREEE (reference sequence). The sample consisted of peripheral blood. The rearrangement links TRBV5-4 to TRBJ2-2; no reliable D call. The receptor was isolated from a man aged 45 to 65 with active or convalescent COVID-19. Here the CDR3 DNA reads TGTGCCAGCAGCTTGGATCACGGGGAGCTGTTTTTT. Protein: CASSLDHGELFF.